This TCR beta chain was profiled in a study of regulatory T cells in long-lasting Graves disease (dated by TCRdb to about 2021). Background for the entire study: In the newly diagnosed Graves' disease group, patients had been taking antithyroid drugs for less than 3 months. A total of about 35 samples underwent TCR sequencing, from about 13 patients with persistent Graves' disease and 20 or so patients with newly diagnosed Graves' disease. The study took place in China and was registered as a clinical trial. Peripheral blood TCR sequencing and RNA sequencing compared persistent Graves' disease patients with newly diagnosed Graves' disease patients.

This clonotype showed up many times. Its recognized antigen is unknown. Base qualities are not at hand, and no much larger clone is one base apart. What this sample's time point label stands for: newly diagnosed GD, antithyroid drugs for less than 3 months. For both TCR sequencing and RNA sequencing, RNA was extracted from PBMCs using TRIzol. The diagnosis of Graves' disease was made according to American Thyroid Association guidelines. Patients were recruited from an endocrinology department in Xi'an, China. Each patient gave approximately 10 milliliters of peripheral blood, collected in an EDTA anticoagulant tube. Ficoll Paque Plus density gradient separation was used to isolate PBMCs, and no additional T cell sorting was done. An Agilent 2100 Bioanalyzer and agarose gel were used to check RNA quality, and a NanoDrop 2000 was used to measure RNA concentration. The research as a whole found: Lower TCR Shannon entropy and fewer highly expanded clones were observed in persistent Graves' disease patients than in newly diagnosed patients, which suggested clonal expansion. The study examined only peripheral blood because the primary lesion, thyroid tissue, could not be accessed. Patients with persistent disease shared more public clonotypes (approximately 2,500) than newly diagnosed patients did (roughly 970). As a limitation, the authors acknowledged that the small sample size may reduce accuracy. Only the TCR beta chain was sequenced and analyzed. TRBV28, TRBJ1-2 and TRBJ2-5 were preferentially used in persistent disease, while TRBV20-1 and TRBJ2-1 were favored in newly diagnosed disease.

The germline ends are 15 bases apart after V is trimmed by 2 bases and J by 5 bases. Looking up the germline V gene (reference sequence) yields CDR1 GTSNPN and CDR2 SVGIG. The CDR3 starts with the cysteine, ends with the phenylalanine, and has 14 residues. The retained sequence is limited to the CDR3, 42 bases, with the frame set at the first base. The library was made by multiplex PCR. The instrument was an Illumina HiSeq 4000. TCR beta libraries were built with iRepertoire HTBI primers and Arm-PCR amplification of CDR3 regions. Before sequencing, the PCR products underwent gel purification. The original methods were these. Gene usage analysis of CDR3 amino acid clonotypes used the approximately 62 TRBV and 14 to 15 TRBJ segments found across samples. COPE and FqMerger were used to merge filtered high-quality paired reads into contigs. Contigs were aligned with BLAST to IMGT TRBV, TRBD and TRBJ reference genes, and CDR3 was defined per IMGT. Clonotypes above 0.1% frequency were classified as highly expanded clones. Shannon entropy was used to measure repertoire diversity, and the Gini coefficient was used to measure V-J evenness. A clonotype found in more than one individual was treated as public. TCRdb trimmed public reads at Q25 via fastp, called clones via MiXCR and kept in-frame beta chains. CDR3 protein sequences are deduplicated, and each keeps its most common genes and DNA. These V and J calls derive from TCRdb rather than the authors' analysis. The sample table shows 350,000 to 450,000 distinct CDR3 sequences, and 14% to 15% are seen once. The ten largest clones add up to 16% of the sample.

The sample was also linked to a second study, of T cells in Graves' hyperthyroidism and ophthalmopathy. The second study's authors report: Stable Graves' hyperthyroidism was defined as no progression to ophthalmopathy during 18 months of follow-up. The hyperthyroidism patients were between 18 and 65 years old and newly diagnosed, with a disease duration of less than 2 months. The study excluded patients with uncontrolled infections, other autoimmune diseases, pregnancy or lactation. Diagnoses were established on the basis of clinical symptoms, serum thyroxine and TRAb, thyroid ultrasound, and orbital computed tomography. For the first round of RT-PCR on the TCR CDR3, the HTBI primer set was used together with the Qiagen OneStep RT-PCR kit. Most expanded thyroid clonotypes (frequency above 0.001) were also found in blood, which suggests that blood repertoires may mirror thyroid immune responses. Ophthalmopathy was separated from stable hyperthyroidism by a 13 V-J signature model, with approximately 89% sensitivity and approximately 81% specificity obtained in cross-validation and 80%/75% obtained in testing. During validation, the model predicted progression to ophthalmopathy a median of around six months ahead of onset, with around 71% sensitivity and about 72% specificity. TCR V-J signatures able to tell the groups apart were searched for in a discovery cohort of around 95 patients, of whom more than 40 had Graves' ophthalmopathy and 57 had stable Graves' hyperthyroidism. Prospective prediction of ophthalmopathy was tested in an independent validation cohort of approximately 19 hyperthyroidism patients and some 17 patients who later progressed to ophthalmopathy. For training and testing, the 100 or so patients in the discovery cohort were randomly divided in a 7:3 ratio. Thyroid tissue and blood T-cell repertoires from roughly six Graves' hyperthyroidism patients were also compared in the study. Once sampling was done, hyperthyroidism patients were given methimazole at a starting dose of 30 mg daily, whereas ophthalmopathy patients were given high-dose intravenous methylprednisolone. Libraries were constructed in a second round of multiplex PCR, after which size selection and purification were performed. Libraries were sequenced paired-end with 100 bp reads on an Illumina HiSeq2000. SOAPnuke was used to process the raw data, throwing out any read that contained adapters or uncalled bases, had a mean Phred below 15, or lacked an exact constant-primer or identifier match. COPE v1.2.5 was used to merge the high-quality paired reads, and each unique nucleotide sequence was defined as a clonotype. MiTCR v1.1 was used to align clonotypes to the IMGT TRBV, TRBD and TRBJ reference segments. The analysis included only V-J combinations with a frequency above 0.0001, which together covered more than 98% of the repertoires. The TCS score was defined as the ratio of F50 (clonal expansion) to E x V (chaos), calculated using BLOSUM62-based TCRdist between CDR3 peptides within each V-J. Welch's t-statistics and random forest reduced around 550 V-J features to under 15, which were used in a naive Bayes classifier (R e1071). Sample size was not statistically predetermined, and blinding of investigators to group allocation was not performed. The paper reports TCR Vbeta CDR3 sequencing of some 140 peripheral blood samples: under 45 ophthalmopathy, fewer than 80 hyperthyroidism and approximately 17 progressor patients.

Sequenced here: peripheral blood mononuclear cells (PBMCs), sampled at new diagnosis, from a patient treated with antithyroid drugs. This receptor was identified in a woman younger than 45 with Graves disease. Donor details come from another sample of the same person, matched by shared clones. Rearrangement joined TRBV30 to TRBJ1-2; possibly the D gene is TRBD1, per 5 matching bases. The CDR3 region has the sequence CAWSLNRDSYGYTF. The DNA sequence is TGTGCCTGGAGTCTGAACCGGGACTCGTATGGCTACACCTTC.